In its sample, the clone carrying this T cell receptor beta chain was seen once. The sample belongs to a study of shared clonotypes between healthy human individuals. Each donor was a Caucasian adult residing in Nashville, Tennessee. Germline CDR1 is MNHNS and CDR2 is SASEGT. With V trimmed by 8 bases and J by 1 base, 7 bases remained unmatched. The CDR3 consists of 15 residues. Profiled with immunoSEQ multiplex PCR; TCRdb holds only in-frame clones, not every one. Of about a million clones listed, 60% to 80% were seen once; the top ten hold about 1.5%. The V gene is TRBV6-1, the J gene TRBJ2-7, with 11 bases that match TRBD2. The clonotype originates from a man between 18 and 29 years old in good health. The sample was memory CD4+ T cells sorted from blood. Subset reported: CD45RA-negative fraction. The CDR3 here is CASCTSGSESYEQYF. The CDR3 DNA reads as TGTGCCAGCTGTACTAGCGGGAGCGAATCCTACGAGCAGTACTTC.